The 25 T cell receptor beta chains given below trace back to one sample, sequenced in a study of molecular identifiers for immune sequencing clone quantification. TCRdb called the PCR reads again in MiXCR, with one record for every CDR3 protein. The table has about 320,000 distinct CDR3 sequences, about 20% seen once. Sequencing was performed on naive CD8+ T cells from blood, with Jurkat cell RNA spiked in. Described subset: FACS-sorted CD8+CD4-CCR7+CD45RA+ naive T cells. The receptors here all came from a human donor in good health. Some libraries in this study had Jurkat cell RNA spiked in.

About this clonotype: A much larger clone sits a single nucleotide away, making a read error possible. The gene calls are TRBV6-2 or TRBV6-3 and TRBJ2-7; 7 bases are shared with TRBD1. The CDR3 sequence is 14 residues long. Germline CDR1 is MNHEY and CDR2 is SVGEGT. The CDR3 nucleotides read TGTGCCTGCAGTTCGGGACAGCGAACCTACGAGCAGTACTTC. It encodes CACSSGQRTYEQYF.

There are many counts of this clonotype. The V gene is TRBV6-1, the J gene TRBJ2-4; D remains ambiguous. CDR1 MNHNS and CDR2 SASEGT come from the germline V gene. The CDR3 has 12 amino acids. V lost 7 bases to trimming and J lost 8 bases, with 12 bases between them. For the CDR3, the DNA is TGTGCCAGCACCTATCTCTGGGACATTCAGTACTTC. Protein: CASTYLWDIQYF.

In this sample, this clonotype turned up many times. The chain joins TRBV29-1 to TRBJ2-2; 15 bases map to TRBD2. Germline CDR1 is SQVTM and CDR2 is ANQGSEA. The junction had 1 base not matched to a gene; V was cut back by 3 bases and J by 5 bases. The CDR3 consists of 15 residues. The CDR3 loop reads CSVEGTSGRTGELFF. The CDR3 DNA reads as TGCAGCGTTGAGGGGACTAGCGGGAGGACCGGGGAGCTGTTTTTT.

The chain carries TRBV7-6 and TRBJ2-5, with D maybe TRBD2 (5 bases). Per germline, CDR1 SGHVS and CDR2 FNYEAQ. V was cut by 3 bases and J by 2 bases, with 13 bases left in between. This CDR3 spans 15 amino acids. CDR3 DNA sequence: TGTGCCAGCAGCTTGGCGGGCTGGGCACAAGAGACCCAGTACTTC. It codes for CASSLAGWAQETQYF. Filled out from reference TRBV7-6 and TRBJ2-5, the complete variable domain reads GAGVSQSPRYKVTKRGQDVALRCDPISGHVSLYWYRQALGQGPEFLTYFNYEAQQDKSGLPNDRFSAERPEGSISTLTIQRTEQRDSAMYRCASSLAGWAQETQYFGPGTRLLVL.

This clonotype has just a few counts. This chain uses TRBV4-1 with TRBJ1-1; the match to TRBD1 covers 7 bases. The length of the CDR3 is 16 residues. The germline CDR1 and CDR2 sequences are MGHRA and YSYEKL. V lost 0 bases and J lost 1; bases outside the gene matches: 5. CDR3 DNA sequence: TGCGCCAGCAGCCAAGAAAGGGGGCTCTCGAACACTGAAGCTTTCTTT. Its translation is CASSQERGLSNTEAFF.

This clonotype was detected a few times. The rearrangement uses TRBV13 and TRBJ1-2; 10 bases agree with TRBD1. Looked up from germline, CDR1 is PRHDT and CDR2 is FYEKMQ (reference sequence). With 5 bases clipped from V and 7 bases from J, the junction kept 4 bases outside the gene matches. This CDR3 has 13 residues. CDR3 amino acids: CASSPDRGLGYTF. Written as DNA, the CDR3 is TGTGCCAGCAGCCCCGACAGGGGGCTTGGCTACACCTTC.

There are many counts of this clonotype. The gene calls are TRBV29-1 and TRBJ2-7; TRBD2 matches 8 bases. V gave up 8 bases and J gave up 5 bases; unmatched junction bases: 8. Germline V gene sequence: CDR1 SQVTM, CDR2 ANQGSEA. The length of the CDR3 is 12 residues. The CDR3 here is CSSLTAGDEQYF. The CDR3 DNA reads as TGCAGCTCGCTCACAGCGGGGGACGAGCAGTACTTC.

This clonotype was seen a few times. This chain connects TRBV4-1 to TRBJ2-5; TRBD1 is a possible D gene (6 bases). Germline loops: CDR1 MGHRA, CDR2 YSYEKL. This CDR3 spans 15 amino acids. V was clipped by 2 bases and J by 5 bases, with 15 bases between them. The CDR3 is CASSQNLGAQETQYF. CDR3 nucleotides: TGCGCCAGCAGCCAAAACTTGGGGGCCCAGGAGACCCAGTACTTC.

This clonotype was seen at least ten times. The V call is TRBV6-5, the J call TRBJ1-1, with unresolved D. Germline V lookup: CDR1 MNHEY, CDR2 SVGAGI. The germline V and J ends were trimmed by 5 bases and 0 bases, with 19 bases remaining between them. There are 17 residues in the CDR3. The CDR3 sequence is CASSPIGSNIMNTEAFF. DNA for the CDR3: TGTGCCAGCAGTCCCATCGGCAGTAACATCATGAACACTGAAGCTTTCTTT.

There are many counts of this clonotype. V and J are TRBV18 and TRBJ2-7, with D perhaps matching TRBD2 (6 bases). The V end lost 2 bases, the J end lost 1 base, and 9 bases lay between the germline ends. CDR1 and CDR2 from the germline V gene are KGHSH and LQKENI. This CDR3 has 14 amino acids. In DNA form, the CDR3 reads TGTGCCAGCTCACCATGGGGGACTTCCTACGAGCAGTACTTC. Translation: CASSPWGTSYEQYF. Full variable domain (rest looked up from reference TRBV18 and TRBJ2-7): NAGVMQNPRHLVRRRGQEARLRCSPMKGHSHVYWYRQLPEEGLKFMVYLQKENIIDESGMPKERFSAEFPKEGPSILRIQQVVRGDSAAYFCASSPWGTSYEQYFGPGTRLTVT.

This clonotype was seen more than once but under ten times. This chain connects TRBV13 to TRBJ1-3; D unclear. Looked up from germline, CDR1 is PRHDT and CDR2 is FYEKMQ (reference sequence). This CDR3 is 16 amino acids long. V lost 4 bases and J 0 bases, leaving 13 bases between the germline ends. CDR3 protein: CASSWMFETSGNTIYF. The CDR3 DNA reads TGTGCCAGCAGCTGGATGTTCGAGACCTCTGGAAACACCATATATTTT. The entire variable domain, with the rest obtained from reference TRBV13 and TRBJ1-3, is as follows: AAGVIQSPRHLIKEKRETATLKCYPIPRHDTVYWYQQGPGQDPQFLISFYEKMQSDKGSIPDRFSAQQFSDYHSELNMSSLELGDSALYFCASSWMFETSGNTIYFGEGSWLTVV.

The chain uses TRBV10-3 and TRBJ2-1; D is undetermined. V was cut by 8 bases and J by 0 bases, with 8 bases left in between. The CDR3 runs to 13 residues. The V gene's germline CDR1 is ENHRY and CDR2 SYGVKD. This chain's CDR3 is CAISVTSYNEQFF. The CDR3 DNA sequence: TGTGCCATCTCGGTGACCTCCTACAATGAGCAGTTCTTC.

This clonotype came up a few times. The chain has TRBV9 and TRBJ1-2, with D maybe TRBD1 (6 bases). Trimming shortened V by 1 base and J by 0 bases, and 10 bases separated the two germline ends. Germline V gene data show CDR1 as SGDLS and CDR2 as YYNGEE. The CDR3 sequence is 15 residues long. The CDR3 DNA reads as TGTGCCAGCAGCGTATTTGGACAGTCTAACTATGGCTACACCTTC. Its translation: CASSVFGQSNYGYTF.

This clonotype was observed at least ten times. The V and J genes are TRBV7-9 and TRBJ2-7, with D tentatively TRBD2 (5 bases). V was cut by 3 bases and J by 6 bases, with 9 bases left in between. The CDR3 sequence is 12 residues long. In germline, CDR1 is SEHNR, CDR2 FQNEAQ (reference sequence). CDR3 DNA: TGTGCCAGCAGCTTCGGGGTCGGCGAGCAGTACTTC. It yields the protein CASSFGVGEQYF.

Concerning this clonotype: This may be a read error: a much more frequent sequence differs by one nucleotide. The chain carries TRBV28 and TRBJ1-5; the match to TRBD1 covers 7 bases. The CDR3 runs 14 residues. V gave up 8 bases and J gave up 6 bases; unmatched junction bases: 10. Germline CDR1 MDHEN, CDR2 SYDVKM. CDR3 sequence (DNA): TGTGCCAGCCATGGGGACAGTTTTAGTCAGCCCCAGCATTTT. Translated, it gives CASHGDSFSQPQHF.

This clonotype occurred many times. The rearrangement joins TRBV6-5 to TRBJ2-5; 8 nucleotides match TRBD1. CDR3 length: 13 amino acids. The germline CDR1 and CDR2 sequences are MNHEY and SVGAGI. The ends lost 5 bases at V and 4 bases at J; junction bases unmatched: 3. CDR3 amino acids: CASSDGTGETQYF. In DNA, the CDR3 is TGTGCCAGCAGTGACGGGACAGGAGAGACCCAGTACTTC.

This clonotype was counted many times. The V call is TRBV6-6, the J call TRBJ1-5, with a weak D call TRBD1 (5 bases). This CDR3 spans 15 amino acids. V lost 0 bases and J 6 bases, leaving 12 bases between the germline ends. Germline assignment: CDR1 MNHNY and CDR2 SVGAGI (reference sequence). CDR3 region: CASSYSIGAFQPQHF. The CDR3 coding sequence is TGTGCCAGCAGTTACTCGATTGGGGCCTTTCAGCCCCAGCATTTT.

This clonotype has at least ten counts. V gene TRBV19 combines with J gene TRBJ2-3; maybe TRBD1 (6 bases). The germline V gene has CDR1 LNHDA and CDR2 SQIVND (reference sequence). V lost 7 bases, J lost 1 base, and 24 bases lay in between. The CDR3 covers 18 residues. CDR3 sequence (DNA): TGTGCCAGTACCTCCAGGGGATGGAGGAACGATCGCACAGATACGCAGTATTTT. This encodes CASTSRGWRNDRTDTQYF.

This clonotype was observed many times. The V gene is TRBV4-1, the J gene TRBJ2-7, with TRBD2 matching over 7 bases. V trimming: 0 bases; J trimming: 5 bases; junction bases outside the gene matches: 10. CDR1 is MGHRA and CDR2 is YSYEKL in the germline V gene. The length of the CDR3 is 16 residues. CDR3 bases: TGCGCCAGCAGCCAAGAAGGGGCCCCGGGGGGTGACGAGCAGTACTTC. This translates into CASSQEGAPGGDEQYF.

In its sample, this clonotype was seen many times. This chain connects TRBV28 to TRBJ1-5; 7 bases agree with TRBD1. CDR3 length: 15 residues. Germline CDR1 and CDR2: MDHEN and SYDVKM. Trimming took 3 bases from V and 3 from J; bases not matched to a gene: 5. As DNA, the CDR3 is TGTGCCAGCAGTTTGACAGGGAGTGCCAATCAGCCCCAGCATTTT. The encoded protein is CASSLTGSANQPQHF.

Ten or more counts support this clonotype. The chain joins TRBV30 to TRBJ2-1; D remains ambiguous. The germline V and J ends were trimmed by 2 bases and 5 bases, with 7 bases remaining between them. The CDR3 spans 12 residues. Germline CDR1 is GTSNPN and CDR2 is SVGIG (reference sequence). The CDR3 reads CAWSPLDNEQFF. CDR3 bases: TGTGCCTGGAGTCCCCTTGACAATGAGCAGTTCTTC.

There are many counts of this clonotype. The chain carries TRBV6-1 and TRBJ2-7, with 9 bases aligning to TRBD2. This CDR3 has 17 residues. From germline, CDR1 is MNHNS and CDR2 SASEGT. J was trimmed by 7 bases and V by 2 bases; bases with no gene match: 15. The CDR3 region is CASSESSGGIPKWEQYF. In DNA form, the CDR3 reads TGTGCCAGCAGTGAAAGTAGCGGGGGCATCCCGAAGTGGGAGCAGTACTTC.

On this clonotype: With a much larger clone just one base away, this may be a read error. The chain recombines TRBV12-3 or TRBV12-4 with TRBJ2-1; tentatively, D is TRBD1 (6 bases). V was cut by 7 bases and J by 7 bases, with 17 bases left in between. CDR3 length: 14 residues. The CDR3, as DNA: TGTGCCAGCAACGCCAACAGGGAAAAAAATGAGCAGTTCTTC. It is translated as CASNANREKNEQFF.

This clonotype showed up many times. The chain carries TRBV7-9 and TRBJ2-7; TRBD1 is a possible D gene (5 bases). Trimming took 5 bases from V and 2 from J, leaving 13 bases between them. Germline V lookup: CDR1 SEHNR, CDR2 FQNEAQ (reference sequence). This CDR3 is built from 14 residues. The CDR3 here is CASSTKTQAYEQYF. CDR3 in DNA: TGTGCCAGCAGCACGAAGACACAGGCCTACGAGCAGTACTTC.

To note about this clonotype: A read error may be the cause here, since a much bigger clone is one base away. This rearrangement joins TRBV14 to TRBJ2-7; 7 nucleotides match TRBD2. The germline V gene encodes CDR1 SGHDN and CDR2 FVKESK. CDR3 size: 15 residues. This CDR3 is CAGSQGPSGSYEQYF. The CDR3 coding sequence is TGTGCCGGCAGCCAAGGCCCTAGCGGCTCCTACGAGCAGTACTTC. The full variable domain, with the rest looked up from reference TRBV14 and TRBJ2-7, is EAGVTQFPSHSVIEKGQTVTLRCDPISGHDNLYWYRRVMGKEIKFLLHFVKESKQDESGMPNNRFLAERTGGTYSTLKVQPAELEDSGVYFCAGSQGPSGSYEQYFGPGTRLTVT.